The subject of this entry is one TCR beta chain. This entry comes from a study of blood T cell repertoires in COVID-19. CDR3 size: 16 residues. V was trimmed by 3 bases and J by 4 bases, leaving 16 bases between them. Germline V CDR1 and CDR2: SGHVS, FNYEAQ. Method: immunoSEQ multiplex PCR; TCRdb's copy keeps in-frame clones and lacks some. Among roughly 300,000 clones listed, about 90% were seen once. The V and J genes are TRBV7-6 and TRBJ2-1; tentatively, D is TRBD2 (5 bases). Input material: PBMCs or T cells enriched from blood (not recorded which). This receptor was obtained from a woman under 40 who had recovered from COVID-19. The CDR3 loop is CASSLLATIQYNEQFF. CDR3 DNA sequence: TGTGCCAGCAGCTTGTTGGCGACTATACAATACAATGAGCAGTTCTTC.